Detailed here is one T cell receptor (beta chain). The antigen is undetermined. These data originate in a study of blood T cells in healthy people across ages. Study conclusions and caveats: CMV infection status of these donors was not known. Naive and antigen-experienced cells could not be conclusively compared, given unsorted PBMCs.

PCR was performed a second time for about 6 to 11 cycles using a sample-barcoded 5' primer and a J-beta primer mix. TCRdb itself ran the 5' RACE reads through MiXCR, one entry per CDR3 protein. The profile covers about 930,000 distinct CDR3 sequences, with just under 30% appearing a single time and roughly a tenth taken by the ten largest. The same specimen was also included in a second study, on T cells of mothers and their children. That paper adds: Donation was provided by three healthy Caucasian mothers along with their six children. Addition of sample barcodes and 2-4 random nucleotides occurred through the M1S primer of the second PCR.

The TCR was taken from a woman aged 40 to 55 in good health. Source material: blood.

CDR3 in amino acids: CASNERQGGQPQHF. The CDR3 DNA sequence: TGTGCCAGCAACGAGCGACAGGGAGGGCAGCCCCAGCATTTT. This chain uses TRBV12-3 or TRBV12-4 with TRBJ1-5; 7 bases agree with TRBD1. The CDR3 runs to 14 residues. The V segment lost 7 bases and the J segment 7 bases; nucleotides outside the gene matches: 10.